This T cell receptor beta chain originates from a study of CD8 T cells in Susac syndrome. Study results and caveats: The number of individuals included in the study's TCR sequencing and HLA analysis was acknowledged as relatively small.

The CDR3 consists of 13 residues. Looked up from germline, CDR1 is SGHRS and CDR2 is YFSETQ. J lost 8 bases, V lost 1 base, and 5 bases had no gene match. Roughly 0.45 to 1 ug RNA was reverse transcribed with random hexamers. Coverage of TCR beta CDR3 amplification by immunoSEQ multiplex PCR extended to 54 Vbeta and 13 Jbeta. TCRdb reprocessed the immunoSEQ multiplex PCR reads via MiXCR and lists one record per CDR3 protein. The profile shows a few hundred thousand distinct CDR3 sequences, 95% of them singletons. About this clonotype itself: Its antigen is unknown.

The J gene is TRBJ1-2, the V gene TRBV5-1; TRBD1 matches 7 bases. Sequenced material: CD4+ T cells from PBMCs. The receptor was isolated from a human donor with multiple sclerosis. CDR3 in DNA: TGCGCCAGCAGCTTGTCCACAGGGGAAGGCTACACCTTC. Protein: CASSLSTGEGYTF.